The clone carrying this T cell receptor (beta chain) has just a few counts. Its antigen is not known. This sample is drawn from a study of T cell responses to AZD1222 COVID-19 vaccine. Regarding the study as a whole: Of spike-specific TCRs, nearly half reportedly target regions left unmutated in variants. A mostly white British donor set with more females was recruited, and clonal diversity was possibly underestimated.

V shed 0 bases and J shed 0 bases, with 5 bases lying between them. The CDR3 loop spans 15 amino acids. Germline V gene data show CDR1 as MNHEY and CDR2 as SVGAGI. Here immunoSEQ multiplex PCR was the method, and the copy in TCRdb shows in-frame clones only, minus some. The repertoire includes some 150,000 clones, roughly 80% of them detected once, and over 4% sits in the top ten. The starting material was peripheral blood, obtained on day 0 of MenACWY control vaccination. The gene calls are TRBV6-5 and TRBJ1-4, with D possibly TRBD1 on 5 matching bases. The origin of this receptor is an adult in good health. The CDR3 sequence: CASSYSTATNEKLFF. For the CDR3, the DNA is TGTGCCAGCAGTTACTCGACAGCAACTAATGAAAAACTGTTTTTT.